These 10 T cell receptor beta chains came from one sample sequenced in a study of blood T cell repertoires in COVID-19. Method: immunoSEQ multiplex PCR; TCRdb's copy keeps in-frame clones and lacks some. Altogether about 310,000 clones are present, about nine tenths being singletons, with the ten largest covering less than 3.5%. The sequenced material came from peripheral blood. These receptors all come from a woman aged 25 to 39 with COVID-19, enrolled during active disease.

The CDR3 DNA reads as TGCGCCAGCAGTGAAAGCTCCCAAGAGACCCAGTACTTC. This sequence encodes CASSESSQETQYF. The rearrangement links TRBV10-1 to TRBJ2-5, with D unresolved. Germline assignment: CDR1 WNHNN and CDR2 SYGVQD (reference sequence). The CDR3 covers 13 residues. V was clipped by 3 bases and J by 1 base, with 6 bases between them.

CDR3 nucleotide sequence: TGCGCCAGCAGCAAAGGACAGAATAGCATGAACACTGAAGCTTTCTTT. Protein: CASSKGQNSMNTEAFF. This chain uses TRBV5-1 with TRBJ1-1, with a weak D call TRBD1 (6 bases). Germline V gene sequence: CDR1 SGHRS, CDR2 YFSETQ. The CDR3 runs 16 residues. V gave up 4 bases and J gave up 0 bases, with 16 bases separating them.

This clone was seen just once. CDR3 in DNA: TGCGCCAGCAGCATCGACAGGGGTGACACCGGGGAGCTGTTTTTT. This gives the protein CASSIDRGDTGELFF. The V gene is TRBV5-1, the J gene TRBJ2-2, with 8 bases lining up with TRBD1. Losses at the gene ends were 4 bases for V and 3 bases for J; bases not matched to a gene: 5. The germline V gene encodes CDR1 SGHRS and CDR2 YFSETQ. The CDR3 covers 15 residues.

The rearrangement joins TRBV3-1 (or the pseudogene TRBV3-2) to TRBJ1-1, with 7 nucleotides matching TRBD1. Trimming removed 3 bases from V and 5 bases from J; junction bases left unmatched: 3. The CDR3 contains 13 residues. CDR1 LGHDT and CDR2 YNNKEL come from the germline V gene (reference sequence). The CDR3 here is CASSQTGFTEAFF. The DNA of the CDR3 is TGTGCCAGCAGCCAGACAGGGTTTACTGAAGCTTTCTTT.

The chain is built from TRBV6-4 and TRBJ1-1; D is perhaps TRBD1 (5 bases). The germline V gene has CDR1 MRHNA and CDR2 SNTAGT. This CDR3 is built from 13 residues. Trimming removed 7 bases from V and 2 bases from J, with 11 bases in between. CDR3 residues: CASKSGLNTEAFF. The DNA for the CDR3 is TGTGCCAGCAAATCAGGGCTCAACACTGAAGCTTTCTTT.

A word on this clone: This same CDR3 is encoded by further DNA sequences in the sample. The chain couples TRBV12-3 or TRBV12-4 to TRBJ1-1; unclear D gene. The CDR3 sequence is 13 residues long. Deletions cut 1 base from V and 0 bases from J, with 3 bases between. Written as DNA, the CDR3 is TGTGCCAGCAGTTTAGGTATGAACACTGAAGCTTTCTTT. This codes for CASSLGMNTEAFF.

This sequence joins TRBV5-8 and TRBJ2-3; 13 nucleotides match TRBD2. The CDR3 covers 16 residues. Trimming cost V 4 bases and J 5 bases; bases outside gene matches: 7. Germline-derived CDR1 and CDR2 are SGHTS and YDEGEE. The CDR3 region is CASSGRLAGGRDTQYF. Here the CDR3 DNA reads TGTGCCAGCAGCGGGAGACTAGCGGGAGGCCGAGATACGCAGTATTTT.

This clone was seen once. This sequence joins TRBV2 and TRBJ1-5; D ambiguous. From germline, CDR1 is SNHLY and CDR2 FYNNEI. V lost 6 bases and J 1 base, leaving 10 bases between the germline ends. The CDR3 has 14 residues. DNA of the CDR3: TGTGCCAGCAGAGCTGATTCGAGCAATCAGCCCCAGCATTTT. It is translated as CASRADSSNQPQHF.

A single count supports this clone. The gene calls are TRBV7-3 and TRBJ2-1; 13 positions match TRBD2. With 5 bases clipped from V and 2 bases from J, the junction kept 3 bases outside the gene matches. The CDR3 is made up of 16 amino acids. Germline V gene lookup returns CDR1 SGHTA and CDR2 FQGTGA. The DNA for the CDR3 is TGTGCCAGCAGCCAGGGGACTAGCGGGGCCTACAATGAGCAGTTCTTC. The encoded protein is CASSQGTSGAYNEQFF.

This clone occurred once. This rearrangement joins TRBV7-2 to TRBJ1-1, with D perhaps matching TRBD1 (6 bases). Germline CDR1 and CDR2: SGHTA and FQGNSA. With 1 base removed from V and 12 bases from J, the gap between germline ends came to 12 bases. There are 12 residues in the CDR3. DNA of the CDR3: TGTGCCAGCAGCTTAGTGGCAGGGGTGACTTTCTTT. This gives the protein CASSLVAGVTFF.